The 21 T cell receptor beta chains presented below share a single source sample, sequenced in a study of shared clonotypes between healthy human individuals. Sequenced by immunoSEQ multiplex PCR; TCRdb stores in-frame clones only, minus some. The sample shows 550,000 to 800,000 clones, around 91% of them seen only once. The specimen was memory CD8+ T cells from PBMCs. Subset given: CD45RO+ cells pooled with CCR7-negative TemRA cells. The receptors come from a man between 18 and 35 years old in good health. Some clones in this sample may be carry-over from other donors' samples.

The chain is built from TRBV10-3 and TRBJ1-4; D ambiguous. The germline V gene has CDR1 ENHRY and CDR2 SYGVKD. The CDR3 contains 14 residues. Trimming took 11 bases from V and 7 from J, leaving 20 bases between them. The CDR3 is CASQGGEYSEKLFF. The CDR3 DNA reads as TGTGCCTCCCAAGGCGGGGAGTATAGTGAAAAACTGTTTTTT.

The gene calls are TRBV6-5 and TRBJ2-2; 10 bases are shared with TRBD2. This CDR3 is built from 14 residues. J lost 6 bases, V lost 8 bases, and 6 bases had no gene match. Looked up from germline, CDR1 is MNHEY and CDR2 is SVGAGI. As DNA, the CDR3 is TGTGCCAGCGCTAGCGGGAGATTCTCCGGGGAGCTGTTTTTT. This sequence encodes CASASGRFSGELFF.

The CDR3 spells CASSASGPQQFF. CDR3 sequence (DNA): TGCGCCAGCAGCGCCTCCGGGCCTCAGCAGTTCTTC. The chain recombines TRBV10-2 with TRBJ2-1; D not certain. This CDR3 is built from 12 residues. Trimming pared 6 bases from V and 11 bases from J, leaving 14 bases between. Germline V gene lookup returns CDR1 WSHSY and CDR2 SAAADI.

The chain joins TRBV13 to TRBJ2-7; 9 bases are shared with TRBD2. The CDR3 is 16 residues long. V gave up 5 bases and J gave up 2 bases; unmatched junction bases: 10. The germline gives CDR1 PRHDT, CDR2 FYEKMQ (reference sequence). The chain's CDR3 is CASSPPGLADPYEQYF. CDR3 DNA: TGTGCCAGCAGCCCGCCGGGACTAGCTGATCCCTACGAGCAGTACTTC.

The chain links TRBV5-6 to TRBJ2-7, with 13 bases lining up with TRBD2. With V trimmed by 0 bases and J by 3 bases, 3 bases remained unmatched. The CDR3 contains 16 residues. CDR1 is SGHDT, CDR2 YYEEEE, per germline. The CDR3 loop reads CASSLGGTSGVYEQYF. In nucleotides, the CDR3 is TGTGCCAGCAGCTTGGGTGGGACTAGCGGGGTCTACGAGCAGTACTTC.

The genes are TRBV5-1 and TRBJ2-7, with a possible D match to TRBD2 (6 bases). Between the trimmed V and J ends, which lost 3 bases and 5 bases, there was a span of 12 bases. Germline V gene sequence: CDR1 SGHRS, CDR2 YFSETQ. This CDR3 comprises 13 residues. The CDR3 DNA reads TGCGCCAGCAGCTGGACTATTCTCGACGAGCAGTACTTC. Translation: CASSWTILDEQYF.

The sample holds one count of this clone. This rearrangement joins TRBV11-3 to TRBJ2-2; the D gene is possibly TRBD2 (6 bases). Trimming took 4 bases from V and 6 from J, leaving 15 bases between them. Germline CDR1 reads SGHNT; CDR2 reads YENEEA. CDR3 length: 15 residues. The DNA of the CDR3 is TGTGCCAGCAGCTCCCTCCCGGGAGTTCCCGGGGAGCTGTTTTTT. Translated, it gives CASSSLPGVPGELFF.

The chain has TRBV7-3 and TRBJ2-1, with unresolved D. V was clipped by 5 bases and J by 9 bases, with 14 bases between them. Germline CDR1 SGHTA, CDR2 FQGTGA. The CDR3 is made up of 13 amino acids. DNA for the CDR3: TGTGCCAGCAGCCCTCACCTCCAAGGTGAGCAGTTCTTC. It encodes CASSPHLQGEQFF.

This sequence joins TRBV6-1 and TRBJ2-5; 8 bases map to TRBD1. J gave up 0 bases and V 7 bases, and 1 base lay outside the gene matches. The CDR3 runs 13 residues. Germline CDR1 reads MNHNS; CDR2 reads SASEGT. The CDR3 DNA sequence: TGTGCCAGCATGGACAGGGACCAAGAGACCCAGTACTTC. Its protein product is CASMDRDQETQYF.

The genes are TRBV27 and TRBJ2-7; TRBD2 matches at 12 bases. Germline CDR1 MNHEY, CDR2 SMNVEV (reference sequence). V lost 2 bases to trimming and J lost 1 base; unmatched junction nucleotides: 3. The CDR3 sequence is 16 residues long. This chain's CDR3 is CASSLRLAGESYEQYF. CDR3 coding DNA: TGTGCCAGCAGTTTACGACTAGCGGGAGAGTCCTACGAGCAGTACTTC.

The chain carries TRBV5-6 and TRBJ1-2, with D maybe TRBD1 (5 bases). This CDR3 comprises 14 residues. Trimming removed 0 bases at V and 5 bases at J, with 11 bases between. Germline assignment: CDR1 SGHDT and CDR2 YYEEEE. CDR3 DNA sequence: TGTGCCAGCAGCTTGGGGGCAGGGATATATGGCTACACCTTC. This encodes CASSLGAGIYGYTF.

J is TRBJ2-3 and V is TRBV29-1; 7 nucleotides match TRBD2. Germline V gene lookup returns CDR1 SQVTM and CDR2 ANQGSEA. V trimming: 3 bases; J trimming: 4 bases; junction bases outside the gene matches: 4. This CDR3 has 13 amino acids. The CDR3: CSVDPREPDTQYF. The CDR3 nucleotides read TGCAGCGTTGATCCGCGGGAGCCAGATACGCAGTATTTT.

A single count supports this clone. The chain links TRBV5-4 to TRBJ1-1; TRBD1 might be the D (5 bases). V was clipped by 2 bases and J by 3 bases, with 11 bases between them. This CDR3 region has 14 residues. The germline CDR1 and CDR2 sequences are SGHNT and YYREEE (reference sequence). CDR3 coding DNA: TGTGCCAGCAGCTTACCTGGGACCCACACTGAAGCTTTCTTT. Amino acid sequence: CASSLPGTHTEAFF.

The V and J genes are TRBV7-8 and TRBJ2-1; possible D gene TRBD2, 6 bases. The CDR3 contains 15 residues. Looked up from germline, CDR1 is SGHVS and CDR2 is FQNEAQ. Deletions cut 2 bases from V and 4 bases from J, with 12 bases between. The CDR3 DNA follows: TGTGCCAGCAGCTTATCGCGCGGGGAGTACAATGAGCAGTTCTTC. As protein: CASSLSRGEYNEQFF.

The chain employs TRBV28 and TRBJ2-1; TRBD2 aligns across 7 bases. The CDR3 length is 13 residues. Trimming cost V 11 bases and J 0 bases; bases outside gene matches: 4. Germline CDR1 MDHEN, CDR2 SYDVKM. This chain's CDR3 is CALRGGSYNEQFF. CDR3 bases: TGTGCCTTACGCGGGGGCTCCTACAATGAGCAGTTCTTC.

V and J are TRBV5-1 and TRBJ2-7; D is unresolved. Trimming took off 0 bases at V and 6 bases at J, with 7 bases between the two ends. This CDR3 contains 12 residues. Germline V lookup: CDR1 SGHRS, CDR2 YFSETQ. CDR3 loop: CASSLGSVEQYF. CDR3 coding DNA: TGCGCCAGCAGCTTGGGGTCAGTCGAGCAGTACTTC.

The rearrangement joins TRBV2 to TRBJ1-2; perhaps TRBD1 as D (5 bases). V lost 5 bases to trimming and J lost 0 bases, with 10 bases between them. Germline V gene lookup returns CDR1 SNHLY and CDR2 FYNNEI. The CDR3 consists of 14 residues. DNA for the CDR3: TGTGCCAGCAGTCCGAGGGGTGCTAACTATGGCTACACCTTC. The encoded protein is CASSPRGANYGYTF. Using reference TRBV2 and TRBJ1-2 for the parts outside the CDR3, the full variable domain is EPEVTQTPSHQVTQMGQEVILRCVPISNHLYFYWYRQILGQKVEFLVSFYNNEISEKSEIFDDQFSVERPDGSNFTLKIRSTKLEDSAMYFCASSPRGANYGYTFGSGTRLTVV.

The rearrangement links TRBV9 to TRBJ2-3, with 7 bases fitting TRBD2. J lost 2 bases, V lost 4 bases, and 10 bases had no gene match. The CDR3 has 16 residues. Germline V gene sequence: CDR1 SGDLS, CDR2 YYNGEE. The DNA for the CDR3 is TGTGCCAGCAGCCCTTCCCGGGACTATAACACAGATACGCAGTATTTT. It is translated as CASSPSRDYNTDTQYF.

This sequence joins TRBV10-1 and TRBJ2-1, with 11 bases aligning to TRBD2. This CDR3 is built from 16 residues. V lost 0 bases to trimming and J lost 8 bases; unmatched junction nucleotides: 6. Germline CDR1 WNHNN, CDR2 SYGVQD (reference sequence). The CDR3 loop is CASSESSLAGGYEQFF. As DNA, the CDR3 is TGCGCCAGCAGTGAGTCGAGTCTAGCGGGAGGATATGAGCAGTTCTTC.

This chain joins TRBV27 and TRBJ2-2, with D possibly matching TRBD1 (5 bases). Germline CDR1 and CDR2: MNHEY and SMNVEV (reference sequence). Trimming took off 3 bases at V and 5 bases at J, with 16 bases between the two ends. The CDR3 contains 16 residues. CDR3 coding DNA: TGTGCCAGCAGTTTTAGGCAGGGAAGGTGGACCGGGGAGCTGTTTTTT. Protein: CASSFRQGRWTGELFF.

The chain combines TRBV10-2 with TRBJ2-5; 8 positions agree with TRBD1. The CDR3 runs 15 residues. The germline CDR1 and CDR2 sequences are WSHSY and SAAADI. V dropped 5 bases and J dropped 1; count of bases not matched to a gene: 6. This CDR3 reads CASSFTGGSQETQYF. CDR3 nucleotide sequence: TGCGCCAGCAGTTTTACAGGGGGTTCCCAAGAGACCCAGTACTTC.